These 19 T cell receptor beta chains were all obtained from the same sample, sequenced in a study of brain T cells in children with intractable seizures. TCRdb's table, derived via immunoSEQ multiplex PCR, lists solely in-frame clones and lacks some. Here the sample spans 340,000 or so clones, more than 85% being singletons. As for time point: blood from clinic visit 5 months post-surgery; TSC patient then seizure free. The source material was peripheral blood, sampled 5 to 6 months after surgery. Every receptor here comes from a boy in the first two years of life with tuberous sclerosis and intractable seizures.

The rearrangement joins TRBV11-3 to TRBJ1-3, with D uncertain. The length of the CDR3 is 14 residues. Trimming removed 5 bases at V and 0 bases at J, with 8 bases between. Germline CDR1 and CDR2: SGHNT and YENEEA. This CDR3 is CASSPGSSGNTIYF. CDR3 nucleotides: TGTGCCAGCAGCCCCGGCAGCTCTGGAAACACCATATATTTT.

This rearrangement joins TRBV15 to TRBJ2-7; the D is unclear. V lost 8 bases and J lost 7, with 18 bases in between. The germline gives CDR1 LNHNV, CDR2 YYDKDF (reference sequence). The CDR3 totals 13 residues. The CDR3 reads CATGGSSTYEQYF. CDR3 in DNA: TGTGCCACCGGTGGGTCCTCGACATATGAGCAGTACTTC.

The chain carries TRBV2 and TRBJ2-1, with D unclear. Germline V gene lookup returns CDR1 SNHLY and CDR2 FYNNEI. V was trimmed by 6 bases and J by 7 bases, leaving 16 bases between them. The CDR3 contains 14 residues. CDR3 sequence reads: CASRKTPKENEQFF. CDR3 in DNA: TGTGCCAGCAGAAAGACCCCAAAGGAGAATGAGCAGTTCTTC.

CDR3 loop: CASSPVTPNTEAFF. CDR3 DNA sequence: TGTGCCAGCAGCCCAGTGACCCCGAACACTGAAGCTTTCTTT. J is TRBJ1-1 and V is TRBV13; unclear D gene. The germline V gene has CDR1 PRHDT and CDR2 FYEKMQ (reference sequence). There are 14 residues in the CDR3. V dropped 5 bases and J dropped 1 base, with 11 bases sitting between them.

This clone was recorded once. The same CDR3 also results from other DNA sequences found in this sample. The chain links TRBV6-5 to TRBJ1-5, with no clear D. Germline V gene lookup returns CDR1 MNHEY and CDR2 SVGAGI. V lost 2 bases, J lost 7 bases, and 12 bases lay in between. This CDR3 has 14 residues. The CDR3 is CASSYGVGNQPQHF. CDR3 coding DNA: TGTGCCAGCAGTTACGGGGTCGGAAACCAGCCCCAGCATTTT.

The rearrangement joins TRBV7-3 to TRBJ2-3; 8 bases align to TRBD2. Trimming at V came to 5 bases and at J to 1 base, leaving 2 bases not matched to a gene. In germline, CDR1 is SGHTA, CDR2 FQGTGA. CDR3 length equals 14 residues. CDR3 sequence reads: CASSPGGGTDTQYF. As DNA, the CDR3 is TGTGCCAGCAGCCCCGGGGGGGGCACAGATACGCAGTATTTT.

This sequence joins TRBV25-1 and TRBJ2-7; tentative D call: TRBD1 (6 bases). The CDR3 spans 15 residues. The ends were cut back, 8 bases at V and 1 base at J, with 18 bases in the middle. Germline CDR1 MGHDK, CDR2 SYGVNS. CDR3 DNA: TGTGCCAGCCATCGGGACACCTACCAATCCTACGAGCAGTACTTC. It translates to CASHRDTYQSYEQYF.

For this clone: Its ends do not fully match the called genes, so a read error is possible. This sequence joins TRBV19 and TRBJ2-7; possibly TRBD1 or TRBD2 for D (5 bases each). The germline V gene encodes CDR1 LNHDA and CDR2 SQIVND (reference sequence). The CDR3 has 14 amino acids. CDR3 DNA: TGTGCCAGTAGTAGCAGGGACCGGTTCTACGAACAGTACTTC. This translates into CASSSRDRFYEQYF.

V is TRBV2 and J is TRBJ2-5; 9 bases agree with TRBD2. From germline, CDR1 is SNHLY and CDR2 FYNNEI. Trimming cost V 7 bases and J 4 bases; bases outside gene matches: 10. This CDR3 spans 15 amino acids. This CDR3 reads CASTRTGTSTETQYF. The CDR3 nucleotides read TGTGCCAGCACCCGGACCGGGACTAGCACAGAGACCCAGTACTTC.

This chain links TRBV7-9 with TRBJ2-7; D is possibly TRBD1 (6 bases). Germline V gene lookup returns CDR1 SEHNR and CDR2 FQNEAQ (reference sequence). Between the trimmed V and J ends, which lost 4 bases and 1 base, there was a span of 14 bases. The CDR3 has 15 amino acids. This CDR3 is CASSWEIQGSYEQYF. The CDR3 nucleotides are TGTGCCAGCAGCTGGGAGATCCAGGGGTCCTACGAGCAGTACTTC.

The chain joins TRBV19 to TRBJ1-1; 7 bases agree with TRBD1. From germline, CDR1 is LNHDA and CDR2 SQIVND (reference sequence). Germline trimming cut 3 bases from V and 2 bases from J; bases unmatched to any gene: 6. This CDR3 is built from 15 residues. CDR3 DNA: TGTGCCAGTAGTATTGGGGACAGATATAACACTGAAGCTTTCTTT. It encodes CASSIGDRYNTEAFF.

The chain employs TRBV2 and TRBJ1-3; D is ambiguous. This CDR3 has 13 residues. The germline V and J ends were trimmed by 7 bases and 3 bases, with 10 bases remaining between them. Germline CDR1 SNHLY, CDR2 FYNNEI. The CDR3 DNA reads TGTGCCAGCATTGGTGTAGTTGGAAACACCATATATTTT. Residues: CASIGVVGNTIYF.

The rearrangement uses TRBV19 and TRBJ2-6; possible D gene TRBD2, 5 bases. The V gene lost 3 bases and the J gene lost 4 bases, with 7 bases spanning the gap. The CDR3 spans 14 residues. Germline-derived CDR1 and CDR2 are LNHDA and SQIVND (reference sequence). CDR3 DNA sequence: TGTGCCAGTAGTATGCGGGCGGGGGCCAACGTCCTGACTTTC. Translation gives CASSMRAGANVLTF.

This clone showed up just a few times. The rearrangement links TRBV7-9 to TRBJ1-1; D uncertain. Trimming took off 2 bases at V and 11 bases at J, with 15 bases between the two ends. The CDR3 runs to 13 residues. Germline V lookup: CDR1 SEHNR, CDR2 FQNEAQ (reference sequence). The CDR3: CASSLTGDSRAFF. The CDR3 DNA is TGTGCCAGCAGCTTAACCGGCGATAGTCGGGCTTTCTTT.

The J gene is TRBJ2-6, the V gene TRBV2; perhaps TRBD1 as D (5 bases). V shed 10 bases and J shed 0 bases, with 16 bases lying between them. Germline V gene data show CDR1 as SNHLY and CDR2 as FYNNEI. This CDR3 has 16 amino acids. The CDR3 sequence is CATSQDSLSGANVLTF. CDR3 in DNA: TGTGCCACTTCACAGGATTCCCTCTCTGGGGCCAACGTCCTGACTTTC.

The rearrangement links TRBV2 to TRBJ2-7; 10 nucleotides match TRBD2. The CDR3 extends over 13 amino acids. J lost 6 bases, V lost 8 bases, and 7 bases had no gene match. Germline V CDR1 and CDR2: SNHLY, FYNNEI. In nucleotides, the CDR3 is TGTGCCAGCGGATCCAGCGGGGGGGGCGAGCAGTACTTC. Translated, it gives CASGSSGGGEQYF.

V usage is TRBV27 and J usage is TRBJ2-7; TRBD2 agrees at 9 bases. J gave up 4 bases and V 7 bases, and 5 bases lay outside the gene matches. The CDR3 consists of 13 residues. Germline lookup yields CDR1 MNHEY and CDR2 SMNVEV (reference sequence). The CDR3 region has the DNA TGTGCCAGCAAGGCGGGAGGGAAATACGAGCAGTACTTC. Translated, it gives CASKAGGKYEQYF.

The CDR3 loop reads CASIQGQTEAFF. Written as DNA, the CDR3 is TGTGCCAGCATCCAGGGTCAAACTGAAGCTTTCTTT. V and J are TRBV6-5 and TRBJ1-1, with a possible D match to TRBD1 (5 bases). The CDR3 totals 12 residues. Germline CDR1 MNHEY, CDR2 SVGAGI. V was shortened by 7 bases and J by 5 bases, with 11 bases between the two germline ends.

The rearrangement links TRBV3-1 (or the pseudogene TRBV3-2) to TRBJ1-4; a possible D gene is TRBD1 (5 bases). The V end lost 0 bases, the J end lost 2 bases, and 7 bases lay between the germline ends. The CDR3 length is 15 residues. From germline, CDR1 is LGHDT and CDR2 YNNKEL (reference sequence). In nucleotides, the CDR3 is TGTGCCAGCAGCCAAGAGGGGACGACTAATGAAAAACTGTTTTTT. Translated: CASSQEGTTNEKLFF.